Shown below are 10 T cell receptor beta chains from a single sample sequenced in a study of vaccination and CD4 T cells after COVID-19. The treatment was: 10-day PBMC culture with coronavirus spike peptide pools or control peptides (ViraFEST assay). These TCRs' antigens remain unknown. The Oncomine TCR Beta short-read assay was what sequenced the DNA obtained from cultured CD4+ T cells. TCRdb reprocessed the PCR reads via MiXCR and lists one record per CDR3 protein. The table records about 8,300 distinct CDR3 sequences, under 80% of them present only once. Sequencing was performed on CD4+ T cells from blood, cultured in vitro. These receptors originate from a human donor who had recovered from COVID-19.

The chain combines TRBV11-3 with TRBJ2-5; 12 bases line up with TRBD2. The germline V gene has CDR1 SGHNT and CDR2 YENEEA. The CDR3 extends over 15 amino acids. Germline trimming cut 1 base from V and 5 bases from J; bases unmatched to any gene: 2. CDR3 loop: CASSLGGLAGETQYF. Written as DNA, the CDR3 is TGTGCCAGCAGCTTAGGTGGACTAGCGGGGGAGACCCAGTACTTC.

The V call is TRBV12-3 or TRBV12-4, the J call TRBJ2-3; D uncertain. The CDR3 extends over 14 amino acids. V lost 1 base to trimming and J lost 2 bases, with 7 bases between them. CDR3 nucleotide sequence: TGTGCCAGCAGTTTAGAACTACACACAGATACGCAGTATTTT. This translates into CASSLELHTDTQYF.

This sequence joins TRBV12-5 and TRBJ2-7; 11 bases are shared with TRBD1. The CDR3 sequence is 17 residues long. V dropped 0 bases and J dropped 3; count of bases not matched to a gene: 7. CDR1 and CDR2 from the germline V gene are LGHNT and FRNRAP. The CDR3 DNA follows: TGTGCTAGTGGTTTGGTACGGGGGGACAGGGGGAACTACGAGCAGTACTTC. It specifies CASGLVRGDRGNYEQYF. Variable domain in full (rest from reference TRBV12-5 and TRBJ2-7): DARVTQTPRHKVTEMGQEVTMRCQPILGHNTVFWYRQTMMQGLELLAYFRNRAPLDDSGMPKDRFSAEMPDATLATLKIQPSEPRDSAVYFCASGLVRGDRGNYEQYFGPGTRLTVT.

The rearrangement joins TRBV30 to TRBJ2-5; D remains ambiguous. CDR3 length: 14 amino acids. The V end lost 0 bases, the J end lost 1 base, and 9 bases lay between the germline ends. Germline values: CDR1 GTSNPN, CDR2 SVGIG (reference sequence). CDR3 DNA: TGTGCCTGGAGTGTAACGCGAGGCCAAGAGACCCAGTACTTC. Protein product: CAWSVTRGQETQYF.

The V call is TRBV19, the J call TRBJ1-5; D is unresolved. Looked up from germline, CDR1 is LNHDA and CDR2 is SQIVND (reference sequence). This CDR3 is 12 amino acids long. Between the trimmed V and J ends, which lost 4 bases and 9 bases, there was a span of 10 bases. CDR3 sequence: CASSTYPGPQHF. The CDR3 region has the DNA TGTGCCAGTAGTACGTACCCCGGGCCCCAGCATTTT.

J is TRBJ1-2 and V is TRBV30; TRBD1 matches at 8 bases. The germline V gene has CDR1 GTSNPN and CDR2 SVGIG (reference sequence). V trimming: 1 base; J trimming: 8 bases; junction bases outside the gene matches: 0. This CDR3 has 11 amino acids. CDR3 amino acids: CAWSGQGGYTF. The CDR3 coding sequence is TGTGCCTGGAGTGGACAGGGGGGCTACACCTTC. Supplemented by reference TRBV30 and TRBJ1-2, the full variable domain reads SQTIHQWPATLVQPVGSPLSLECTVEGTSNPNLYWYRQAAGRGLQLLFYSVGIGQISSEVPQNLSASRPQDRQFILSSKKLLLSDSGFYLCAWSGQGGYTFGSGTRLTVV.

The V call is TRBV24-1, the J call TRBJ2-1, with 10 bases aligning to TRBD2. Germline V lookup: CDR1 KGHDR, CDR2 SFDVKD. With 1 base clipped from V and 8 bases from J, the junction kept 4 bases outside the gene matches. The CDR3 is 15 amino acids. DNA of the CDR3: TGTGCCACCAGTGATTTCGGGACTAGCGTCGATGAGCAGTTCTTC. Its protein product is CATSDFGTSVDEQFF.

This chain joins TRBV3-1 and TRBJ1-2; D gene ambiguous. V lost 0 bases and J lost 6, with 17 bases in between. The CDR3 loop spans 16 amino acids. Germline V gene lookup returns CDR1 LGHDT and CDR2 YNNKEL (reference sequence). In DNA, the CDR3 is TGTGCCAGCAGCCAAGAAGAGGGATCGATTACTCATGGCTACACCTTC. This encodes CASSQEEGSITHGYTF.

V usage is TRBV2 and J usage is TRBJ2-4; TRBD2 agrees at 8 bases. From germline, CDR1 is SNHLY and CDR2 FYNNEI. The CDR3 length is 15 residues. The trim removed 5 bases at V and 4 bases at J, leaving 7 bases unmatched. The CDR3 DNA reads as TGTGCCAGCAGTTGGGGGCCGGGGGGGAAAAACATTCAGTACTTC. Translated: CASSWGPGGKNIQYF. Variable domain in full (rest from reference TRBV2 and TRBJ2-4): EPEVTQTPSHQVTQMGQEVILRCVPISNHLYFYWYRQILGQKVEFLVSFYNNEISEKSEIFDDQFSVERPDGSNFTLKIRSTKLEDSAMYFCASSWGPGGKNIQYFGAGTRLSVL.

J is TRBJ2-3 and V is TRBV10-3; D possibly corresponds to TRBD2 (6 bases). The CDR3 loop spans 14 amino acids. The germline V and J ends were trimmed by 9 bases and 2 bases, with 15 bases remaining between them. Germline V gene data show CDR1 as ENHRY and CDR2 as SYGVKD. The CDR3 DNA follows: TGTGCCATGGGGGACTCTATCCTCACAGATACGCAGTATTTT. Amino acids: CAMGDSILTDTQYF.